This entry lists 18 T cell receptor beta chains sequenced from one sample in a study of blood T cell repertoires in COVID-19. The assay was immunoSEQ multiplex PCR, and TCRdb's table has in-frame clones only and misses some. The sample contains around 100,000 clones, about 90% of which appear only once. The sequencing sample was made of peripheral blood. These receptors all come from a young man with COVID-19, enrolled during active disease.

The chain has TRBV7-8 and TRBJ1-5, with TRBD1 matching 7 bases. The CDR3 totals 14 residues. In germline, CDR1 is SGHVS, CDR2 FQNEAQ. After removal of 5 bases from V and 6 bases from J, the junction contained 7 bases not matched to a gene. The CDR3 loop is CASSLRTGGQPQHF. DNA for the CDR3: TGTGCCAGCAGCCTCCGGACAGGAGGTCAGCCCCAGCATTTT.

The V gene is TRBV5-1, the J gene TRBJ1-2, with D uncertain. This CDR3 is 13 amino acids long. Deletions cut 0 bases from V and 7 bases from J, with 10 bases between. Germline-derived CDR1 and CDR2 are SGHRS and YFSETQ. CDR3 sequence reads: CASSLVEGGGYTF. The CDR3 DNA reads as TGCGCCAGCAGCTTGGTAGAAGGCGGTGGCTACACCTTC.

This chain links TRBV7-9 with TRBJ2-5; 7 bases are a match to TRBD1. The V gene's germline CDR1 is SEHNR and CDR2 FQNEAQ (reference sequence). This CDR3 comprises 15 residues. V was clipped by 5 bases and J by 1 base; unmatched bases: 7. This CDR3 reads CASSPGQDSQETQYF. As DNA, the CDR3 is TGTGCCAGCAGCCCTGGACAGGACAGCCAAGAGACCCAGTACTTC.

J is TRBJ2-2 and V is TRBV4-1; TRBD2 aligns across 10 bases. Germline CDR1 and CDR2: MGHRA and YSYEKL. CDR3 length: 18 amino acids. After removal of 2 bases from V and 3 bases from J, the junction contained 9 bases not matched to a gene. This CDR3 is CASSQTGSGRVYTGELFF. The CDR3 bases are TGCGCCAGCAGCCAAACTGGCAGCGGGAGGGTTTACACCGGGGAGCTGTTTTTT.

This chain uses TRBV4-2 with TRBJ2-2; 10 nucleotides line up with TRBD2. CDR3 length: 16 amino acids. Per the germline V gene, CDR1 is LGHNA and CDR2 is YNFKEQ. V was pared by 4 bases and J by 2 bases, with 4 bases of the junction left unmatched. The DNA of the CDR3 is TGTGCCAGCAGCCCGACTAGCGGGCTAAACACCGGGGAGCTGTTTTTT. Translating gives CASSPTSGLNTGELFF.

V gene TRBV5-6 combines with J gene TRBJ2-2, with 8 bases fitting TRBD1. After removal of 3 bases from V and 1 base from J, the junction contained 2 bases not matched to a gene. The CDR3 is made up of 15 amino acids. Germline CDR1 reads SGHDT; CDR2 reads YYEEEE. The CDR3 coding sequence is TGTGCCAGCAGCTCCGGGACAGGGAACACCGGGGAGCTGTTTTTT. It specifies CASSSGTGNTGELFF.

This clone came up a few times. The same CDR3 also results from other DNA sequences found in this sample. This chain joins TRBV7-2 and TRBJ2-5; 8 positions agree with TRBD1. Trimming at V came to 3 bases and at J to 4 bases, leaving 1 base not matched to a gene. The CDR3 extends over 13 amino acids. Germline V gene data show CDR1 as SGHTA and CDR2 as FQGNSA. This chain's CDR3 is CASSFTGGETQYF. CDR3 coding DNA: TGTGCCAGCAGCTTTACAGGGGGAGAGACCCAGTACTTC.

The chain couples TRBV5-1 to TRBJ2-3; 7 bases are shared with TRBD1. The CDR3 is 16 residues long. J gave up 2 bases and V 4 bases, and 10 bases lay outside the gene matches. From germline, CDR1 is SGHRS and CDR2 YFSETQ. CDR3 sequence (DNA): TGCGCCAGCAGCCGAGCCGGGGACAGCTACACAGATACGCAGTATTTT. Amino acids: CASSRAGDSYTDTQYF.

J is TRBJ2-1 and V is TRBV27; D is undetermined. Germline V gene sequence: CDR1 MNHEY, CDR2 SMNVEV (reference sequence). The V end lost 0 bases, the J end lost 1 base, and 7 bases lay between the germline ends. This CDR3 region has 15 residues. DNA for the CDR3: TGTGCCAGCAGTTTATCGAGCCCGTCCTACAATGAGCAGTTCTTC. It translates to CASSLSSPSYNEQFF.

The genes are TRBV7-2 and TRBJ1-3; TRBD1 aligns across 7 bases. Trimming cost V 0 bases and J 0 bases; bases outside gene matches: 8. CDR3 size: 18 residues. CDR1 is SGHTA, CDR2 FQGNSA, per germline. CDR3 in amino acids: CASSLARATGRSGNTIYF. Written as DNA, the CDR3 is TGTGCCAGCAGCTTAGCCCGGGCGACAGGGCGCTCTGGAAACACCATATATTTT.

The chain has TRBV24-1 and TRBJ1-5; 7 nucleotides agree with TRBD1. The CDR3 totals 17 residues. J was trimmed by 2 bases and V by 3 bases; bases with no gene match: 9. Germline V gene sequence: CDR1 KGHDR, CDR2 SFDVKD. CDR3 nucleotide sequence: TGTGCCACCAGTGATCGACAGGGAGTGTCCCGCAATCAGCCCCAGCATTTT. This sequence encodes CATSDRQGVSRNQPQHF.

The gene calls are TRBV28 and TRBJ2-2; TRBD2 agrees at 9 bases. CDR3 length: 20 residues. Losses at the gene ends were 6 bases for V and 5 bases for J; bases not matched to a gene: 22. Germline-derived CDR1 and CDR2 are MDHEN and SYDVKM. CDR3 amino acids: CASSTPLGYTGTSWTGELFF. As DNA, the CDR3 is TGTGCCAGCAGCACCCCCCTGGGATACACCGGGACTAGCTGGACCGGGGAGCTGTTTTTT.

The genes are TRBV6-2 or TRBV6-3 and TRBJ1-6, with TRBD1 matching over 10 bases. CDR3 size: 17 residues. With V trimmed by 3 bases and J by 9 bases, 11 bases remained unmatched. Germline lookup yields CDR1 MNHEY and CDR2 SVGEGT. The CDR3 here is CASSYFRPGTGVSPLHF. The DNA for the CDR3 is TGTGCCAGCAGTTATTTTCGGCCCGGGACAGGGGTTTCACCCCTCCACTTT.

The chain recombines TRBV5-1 with TRBJ2-5; TRBD2 is a possible D gene (5 bases). Germline V gene lookup returns CDR1 SGHRS and CDR2 YFSETQ. The CDR3 runs to 13 residues. Trimming stripped 0 bases from V and 4 bases from J, with 7 bases between. The CDR3 bases are TGCGCCAGCAGCTTGGTGGCGGGAGAGACCCAGTACTTC. Encoded protein: CASSLVAGETQYF. Based on the CDR3 plus reference TRBV5-1 and TRBJ2-5, the full variable domain is KAGVTQTPRYLIKTRGQQVTLSCSPISGHRSVSWYQQTPGQGLQFLFEYFSETQRNKGNFPGRFSGRQFSNSRSEMNVSTLELGDSALYLCASSLVAGETQYFGPGTRLLVL.

The rearrangement uses TRBV10-3 and TRBJ1-1, with TRBD1 identical over 8 bases. CDR1 and CDR2 from the germline V gene are ENHRY and SYGVKD. Trimming took 4 bases from V and 5 from J; bases not matched to a gene: 6. This CDR3 comprises 14 residues. CDR3 loop: CAISVEQGGTEAFF. DNA for the CDR3: TGTGCCATCAGTGTTGAACAGGGGGGGACTGAAGCTTTCTTT.

In its sample, this clone was seen once. The chain combines TRBV28 with TRBJ1-5, with a tentative D call TRBD1 (5 bases). Germline V gene lookup returns CDR1 MDHEN and CDR2 SYDVKM. Trimming removed 8 bases at V and 3 bases at J, with 11 bases between. This CDR3 region has 13 residues. DNA for the CDR3: TGTGCCAGCTCCGCGACAGCCAATCAGCCCCAGCATTTT. The encoded protein is CASSATANQPQHF.

V is TRBV4-3 and J is TRBJ2-7, with D perhaps TRBD2 (5 bases). Trimming left V 0 bases short and J 0 bases short, with 12 bases between. The CDR3 is 16 residues long. Looked up from germline, CDR1 is LGHNA and CDR2 is YSLEER. This CDR3 reads CASSQDRGSASYEQYF. The DNA for the CDR3 is TGCGCCAGCAGCCAAGATCGAGGGTCCGCCTCCTACGAGCAGTACTTC.

A word on this clone: Mismatch with germline at one junction end may stem from a read error. This chain joins TRBV9 and TRBJ1-4; a possible D gene is TRBD1 (6 bases). Germline CDR1 reads SGDLS; CDR2 reads YYNGEE. The CDR3 loop spans 12 amino acids. The CDR3 sequence is CASSVGRGKLLF. The CDR3 bases are TGTGCCAGCAGCGTAGGAAGGGGGAAACTGCTTTTT.